One sample yielded the 3 T cell receptor beta chains listed below, sequenced in a study of vaccination and CD4 T cells after COVID-19. Cultured CD4+ T-cell DNA underwent Oncomine TCR Beta short-read sequencing. Cultures of CD4+ T cells served as the source for extracting genomic DNA. Using its own MiXCR run on the PCR reads, TCRdb lists one record per CDR3 protein. There are approximately 9,300 distinct CDR3 sequences in the sample; approximately 30% occur only once, and 15% to 20% lies in the top ten. These receptors lack a known antigen. Treatment here: approximately nine-day PBMC culture with coronavirus spike peptide pools or control peptides (ViraFEST assay). Investigators obtained the unexposed donor's CD4+ T cells before the COVID-19 pandemic (2011-2018). Sequencing used CD4+ T cells from blood, cultured in vitro. Receptors originate from a human donor in good health.

The chain has TRBV7-2 and TRBJ2-7; no firm D call. The CDR3 extends over 15 amino acids. The V and J ends lost 1 base and 2 bases respectively, with 12 bases between them. From germline, CDR1 is SGHTA and CDR2 FQGNSA. The CDR3 reads CASSLGFGQTYEQYF. CDR3 in DNA: TGTGCCAGCAGCTTAGGATTCGGCCAGACCTACGAGCAGTACTTC.

This clonotype was detected a few times. The chain combines TRBV20-1 with TRBJ2-1; D not certain. Trimming cost V 0 bases and J 4 bases, with 19 bases left between them. Germline V gene data show CDR1 as DFQATT and CDR2 as SNEGSKA (reference sequence). This CDR3 is 17 amino acids long. The CDR3 DNA follows: TGCAGTGCTAGAGATGTACCCAGATATTCGGCTTACAATGAGCAGTTCTTC. It translates to CSARDVPRYSAYNEQFF.

This chain links TRBV11-3 with TRBJ1-1; tentatively, D is TRBD1 (6 bases). Germline V gives CDR1 SGHNT, CDR2 YENEEA. The CDR3 spans 14 residues. The germline V and J ends were trimmed by 5 bases and 1 base, with 11 bases remaining between them. The CDR3 coding sequence is TGTGCCAGCAGCCCTGGGGGGGCGAACACTGAAGCTTTCTTT. Translated, it gives CASSPGGANTEAFF.